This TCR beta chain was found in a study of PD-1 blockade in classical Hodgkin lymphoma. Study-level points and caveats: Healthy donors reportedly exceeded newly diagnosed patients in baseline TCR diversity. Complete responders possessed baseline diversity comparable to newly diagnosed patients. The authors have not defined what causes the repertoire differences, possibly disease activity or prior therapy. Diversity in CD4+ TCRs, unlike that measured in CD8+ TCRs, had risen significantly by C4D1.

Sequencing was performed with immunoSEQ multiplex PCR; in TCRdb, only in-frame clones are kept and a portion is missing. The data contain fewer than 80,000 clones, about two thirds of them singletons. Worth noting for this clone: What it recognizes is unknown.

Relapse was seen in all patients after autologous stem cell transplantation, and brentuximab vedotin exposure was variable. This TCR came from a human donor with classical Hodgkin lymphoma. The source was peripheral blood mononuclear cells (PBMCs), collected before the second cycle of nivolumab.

DNA for the CDR3: TGTGCCAGCAGCTTAGAACAGTTAGGCTACAATGAGCAGTTCTTC. Translating it yields CASSLEQLGYNEQFF. The chain recombines TRBV11-3 with TRBJ2-1; unclear D gene. Germline CDR1 is SGHNT and CDR2 is YENEEA. The germline V and J ends were trimmed by 0 bases and 3 bases, with 9 bases remaining between them. The CDR3 length is 15 residues.